This TCR beta chain was sequenced during a study of blood T cell repertoires in COVID-19 (dated by TCRdb to 2018 to 2021). With regard to the full study: Samples covering the acute and convalescent phases of COVID-19 were provided by collaborators in the United States, Italy and Spain. The samples were drawn from the first 160 participants of the ongoing ImmuneRACE study and from under 1,500 subjects provided by 6 global collaborators. Nearly every sample came with metadata listing a de-identified subject ID, COVID-19 status, age in years and sex. The dataset comprised deeply sampled blood TCRbeta repertoires from subjects exposed to, actively infected with, or recovered from COVID-19. Where available, HLA class I and class II types were taken from metadata supplied by the sample provider and were not determined by assay-based typing. The repertoires were released in a freely available public database meant as a resource for research on the immune response to SARS-CoV-2. The prospective study material was composed of cDNA or gDNA derived from T cells, B-cell-depleted T cells, or PBMCs. The study at large found these results: The amount of clinical and demographic metadata varied by source and participant and was provided uncurated.

V trim: 1 base; J trim: 0 bases; unmatched bases: 4. Via the germline V gene, CDR1 is LGHNA and CDR2 YSLEER. Counted from cysteine to phenylalanine, this CDR3 has 17 amino acids. The only DNA kept is the CDR3, 51 bases in frame from the first base. The collaborating institutions used their own protocols to collect whole blood in K2EDTA tubes. Collaborator samples were shipped for TCRbeta analysis as frozen whole blood, isolated PBMCs, or DNA extracted from either sample type. The immunoSEQ Assay, a bias-controlled multiplex PCR, was used to amplify TCRbeta CDR3 regions from genomic DNA. The original pipeline was this. The number of nucleated cells in each sample was estimated by amplification of reference gene primers within the assay. To quantify the absolute abundance of each unique TCRbeta CDR3 rearrangement, sequence reads were collapsed and filtered. For each sample, productive Simpson clonality was calculated as the square root of Simpson's diversity index across productive rearrangements. TCRdb re-hosts the immuneACCESS table, in-frame sequences only. Its copies lack some clones; in the studies checked, an unresolved V gene accounts for under half of them, and the cause for the rest is not known. V and J calls and clone size are copied from that table; D and trimming were computed from the DNA. This sample gives 150,000 or so clones in total; around four fifths of them show up just once. In total, the top ten clones hold over 20% of the sample.

With respect to this clone: No antigen is known for it. No much larger clonotype is one base removed from it; base qualities were not supplied.

Sample: peripheral blood. In this chain, TRBV4-3 is recombined with TRBJ2-2; TRBD1 matches 8 bases in the middle. This TCR was recovered from a woman of 80 years or more with acute or convalescent COVID-19. The sequence in DNA is TGCGCCAGCAGCCAAGCACCACAGGGGGCGAACACCGGGGAGCTGTTTTTT. It translates to CASSQAPQGANTGELFF.